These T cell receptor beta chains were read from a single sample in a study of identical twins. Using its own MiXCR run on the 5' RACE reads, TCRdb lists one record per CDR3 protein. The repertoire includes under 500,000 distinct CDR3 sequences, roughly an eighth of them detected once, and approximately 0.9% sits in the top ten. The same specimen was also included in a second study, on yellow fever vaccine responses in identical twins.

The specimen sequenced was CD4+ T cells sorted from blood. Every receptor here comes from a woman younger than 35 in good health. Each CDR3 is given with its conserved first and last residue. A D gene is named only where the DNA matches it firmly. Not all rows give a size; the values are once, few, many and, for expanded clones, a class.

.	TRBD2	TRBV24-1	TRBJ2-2	CATSAHTSGYTGELFF	TGTGCCACCAGTGCCCACACTAGCGGGTACACCGGGGAGCTGTTTTTT
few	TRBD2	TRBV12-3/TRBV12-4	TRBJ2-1	CASSLVAGGPSGEQFF	TGTGCCAGCAGTTTGGTAGCGGGAGGGCCGTCGGGTGAGCAGTTCTTC
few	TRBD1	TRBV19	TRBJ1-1	CASAWDRSAEAFF	TGTGCCAGTGCATGGGACAGGAGCGCTGAAGCTTTCTTT
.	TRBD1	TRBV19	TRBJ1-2	CASSFPGQGSFGYTF	TGTGCCAGTAGTTTCCCGGGACAGGGATCGTTTGGCTACACCTTC
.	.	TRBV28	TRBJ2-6	CAAQGRGSSGANVLTF	TGTGCTGCCCAGGGACGGGGAAGCTCTGGGGCCAACGTCCTGACTTTC
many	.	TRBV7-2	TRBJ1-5	CASSPTPSQPQHF	TGTGCCAGCAGCCCGACCCCCAGTCAGCCCCAGCATTTT
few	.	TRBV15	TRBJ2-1	CATSRDIGTSTNEQFF	TGTGCCACCAGCAGAGATATTGGGACTTCAACCAATGAGCAGTTCTTC
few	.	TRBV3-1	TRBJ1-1	CASRNEDNWNTEAFF	TGTGCCAGCAGGAATGAGGACAACTGGAACACTGAAGCTTTCTTT
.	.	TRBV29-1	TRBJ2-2	CSVSRGLGTGELFF	TGCAGCGTGTCCCGGGGACTGGGGACCGGGGAGCTGTTTTTT
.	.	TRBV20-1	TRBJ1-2	CSATVDEYGYTF	TGCAGTGCTACCGTAGATGAATATGGCTACACCTTC
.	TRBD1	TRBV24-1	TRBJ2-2	CATSESGTGGTGELFF	TGTGCCACCAGTGAATCCGGGACAGGGGGCACCGGGGAGCTGTTTTTT
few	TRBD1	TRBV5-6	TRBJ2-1	CASSLDRGRSNEQFF	TGTGCCAGCAGCTTGGACAGGGGGCGATCCAATGAGCAGTTCTTC
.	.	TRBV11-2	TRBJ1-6	CASSLGRTVAPLHF	TGTGCCAGCAGCTTAGGTCGGACCGTAGCACCCCTCCACTTT
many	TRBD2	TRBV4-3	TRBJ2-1	CASSQTSLAGGGGQFF	TGCGCCAGCAGTCAAACATCACTAGCGGGAGGGGGTGGGCAGTTCTTC
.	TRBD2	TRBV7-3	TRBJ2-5	CASGLAGAETQYF	TGTGCCAGCGGACTAGCGGGGGCCGAGACCCAGTACTTC
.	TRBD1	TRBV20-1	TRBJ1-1	CSASGTGNTEAFF	TGCAGTGCTAGCGGGACAGGGAACACTGAAGCTTTCTTT
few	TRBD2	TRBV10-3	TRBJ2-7	CAISRPGLADSSYEQYF	TGTGCCATCAGCCGGCCGGGACTAGCGGATTCCTCCTACGAGCAGTACTTC
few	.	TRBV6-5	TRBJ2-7	CASRTGSGEQYF	TGTGCCAGCAGAACAGGGTCTGGCGAGCAGTACTTC
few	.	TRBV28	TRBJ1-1	CAITTAGSTSASEAFF	TGTGCCATCACAACGGCCGGATCGACGTCTGCTTCTGAAGCTTTCTTT
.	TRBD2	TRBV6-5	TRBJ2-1	CASSYVGLSSYNEQFF	TGTGCCAGCAGTTACGTGGGACTAAGCTCCTACAATGAGCAGTTCTTC
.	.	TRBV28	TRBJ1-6	CASSLLTARGGYSPLHF	TGTGCCAGCAGCCTCCTAACCGCCCGGGGGGGGTATTCACCCCTCCACTTT
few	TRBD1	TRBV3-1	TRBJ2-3	CASRQGSTDTQYF	TGTGCCAGCAGACAGGGGAGCACAGATACGCAGTATTTT
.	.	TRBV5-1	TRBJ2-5	CASSLARIVQETQYF	TGCGCCAGCAGCTTGGCCAGGATAGTCCAAGAGACCCAGTACTTC
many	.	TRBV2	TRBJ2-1	CASSGDSLYNEQFF	TGTGCCAGCAGCGGGGATTCTCTATACAATGAGCAGTTCTTC
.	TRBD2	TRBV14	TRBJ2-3	CASSQVAGSTDTQYF	TGTGCCAGCAGCCAAGTAGCGGGCAGCACAGATACGCAGTATTTT
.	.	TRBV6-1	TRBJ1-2	CASKQGSGNGYTF	TGTGCCAGCAAACAAGGAAGCGGTAATGGCTACACCTTC